This entry lists 24 T cell receptor beta chains sequenced from one sample in a study of blood T cell repertoires in COVID-19. Here immunoSEQ multiplex PCR was the method, and the copy in TCRdb shows in-frame clones only, minus some. The repertoire holds 45,000 or so clones, with 70% to 85% as singletons. Specimen: peripheral blood. The receptors here all came from a human donor in a cohort sampled during active COVID-19.

The chain joins TRBV5-1 to TRBJ2-7, with 10 bases matching TRBD1. CDR3 length: 15 residues. Germline lookup yields CDR1 SGHRS and CDR2 YFSETQ. With 4 bases clipped from V and 4 bases from J, the junction kept 8 bases outside the gene matches. The CDR3: CASSRLGTGAYEQYF. Written as DNA, the CDR3 is TGCGCCAGCAGCCGGCTCGGGACAGGGGCGTACGAGCAGTACTTC.

This rearrangement joins TRBV13 to TRBJ1-3; TRBD1 is a possible D gene (6 bases). V gave up 4 bases and J gave up 8 bases, with 18 bases separating them. CDR3 length equals 15 residues. The germline V gene has CDR1 PRHDT and CDR2 FYEKMQ (reference sequence). CDR3 sequence: CASSSSEAGAHTIYF. The CDR3 nucleotides are TGTGCCAGCAGCTCCAGCGAGGCAGGGGCGCACACCATATATTTT.

The chain employs TRBV4-3 and TRBJ2-7; TRBD1 matches at 9 bases. CDR1 and CDR2 (germline): LGHNA, YSLEER. J gave up 4 bases and V 3 bases, and 7 bases lay outside the gene matches. The CDR3 runs to 15 residues. CDR3 coding DNA: TGCGCCAGCAGCCAGGCCCGGGACAGGGTATACGAGCAGTACTTC. It yields the protein CASSQARDRVYEQYF.

This chain connects TRBV5-4 to TRBJ1-2; 7 bases agree with TRBD1. V lost 5 bases to trimming and J lost 9 bases; unmatched junction nucleotides: 10. Germline V lookup: CDR1 SGHNT, CDR2 YYREEE (reference sequence). This CDR3 contains 13 residues. The CDR3 loop is CASRMRQGWRYTF. The DNA for the CDR3 is TGTGCCAGCAGGATGCGACAGGGTTGGCGCTACACCTTC. The variable domain in full, completed from reference TRBV5-4 and TRBJ1-2, reads ETGVTQSPTHLIKTRGQQVTLRCSSQSGHNTVSWYQQALGQGPQFIFQYYREEENGRGNFPPRFSGLQFPNYSSELNVNALELDDSALYLCASRMRQGWRYTFGSGTRLTVV.

V gene TRBV18 combines with J gene TRBJ1-5, with unresolved D. The CDR3 has 13 residues. The V end lost 2 bases, the J end lost 9 bases, and 11 bases lay between the germline ends. Germline CDR1 is KGHSH and CDR2 is LQKENI. CDR3 coding DNA: TGTGCCAGCTCACCAAGGGCGGAGGGGCCCCAGCATTTT. It specifies CASSPRAEGPQHF.

In this sample, this clone turned up a few times. This chain connects TRBV6-5 to TRBJ1-1; D is uncertain. The CDR3 runs 14 residues. Trimming took off 6 bases at V and 2 bases at J, with 13 bases between the two ends. Germline loops: CDR1 MNHEY, CDR2 SVGAGI. Here the CDR3 DNA reads TGTGCCAGCAGCCCGGGGAGGTACAACACTGAAGCTTTCTTT. It is translated as CASSPGRYNTEAFF.

Of note for this clone: The junction differs from germline at one of its ends, possibly a read error. V usage is TRBV28 and J usage is TRBJ1-2, with 10 nucleotides matching TRBD1. There are 15 residues in the CDR3. Germline V gives CDR1 MDHEN, CDR2 SYDVKM. The CDR3 region is CASTPPPTGGYRYTF. The CDR3 DNA follows: TGTGCCAGCACCCCCCCTCCGACAGGGGGCTATCGCTACACCTTC.

The J gene is TRBJ2-1, the V gene TRBV6-5; 14 bases are a match to TRBD2. V was clipped by 2 bases and J by 8 bases; unmatched bases: 2. CDR1 MNHEY and CDR2 SVGAGI come from the germline V gene. This CDR3 contains 15 residues. The CDR3 DNA reads as TGTGCCAGCAGTTACGGACTAGCGGGAGGCGATGAGCAGTTCTTC. Translated: CASSYGLAGGDEQFF.

The CDR3, as DNA: TGCGCCAGCAGCTCGATAGCGGGAGGTTCGCAAGAGCAGTACTTC. Its translation: CASSSIAGGSQEQYF. The chain links TRBV5-1 to TRBJ2-7; 10 bases map to TRBD2. The CDR3 runs to 15 residues. V lost 3 bases, J lost 7 bases, and 10 bases stayed unmatched. CDR1 is SGHRS and CDR2 is YFSETQ in the germline V gene.

The rearrangement links TRBV19 to TRBJ1-1; 8 bases match TRBD1. The CDR3 has 14 residues. From germline, CDR1 is LNHDA and CDR2 SQIVND (reference sequence). With 5 bases clipped from V and 5 bases from J, the junction kept 7 bases outside the gene matches. The CDR3 protein is CASSQAHRGTEAFF. The CDR3 coding sequence is TGTGCCAGTAGTCAGGCCCACAGGGGGACTGAAGCTTTCTTT. Complete variable domain (other parts from reference TRBV19 and TRBJ1-1): DGGITQSPKYLFRKEGQNVTLSCEQNLNHDAMYWYRQDPGQGLRLIYYSQIVNDFQKGDIAEGYSVSREKKESFPLTVTSAQKNPTAFYLCASSQAHRGTEAFFGQGTRLTVV.

V is TRBV7-2 and J is TRBJ1-2; weak D call: TRBD1 (6 bases). CDR1 and CDR2 (germline): SGHTA, FQGNSA. The CDR3 covers 12 residues. Trimming pared 2 bases from V and 7 bases from J, leaving 8 bases between. The chain's CDR3 is CASSLQGTGYTF. DNA for the CDR3: TGTGCCAGCAGCTTACAGGGGACTGGCTACACCTTC.

V is TRBV6-1 and J is TRBJ2-3; TRBD2 is a possible D gene (6 bases). The germline CDR1 and CDR2 sequences are MNHNS and SASEGT. The V gene lost 4 bases and the J gene lost 2 bases, with 16 bases spanning the gap. The CDR3 has 16 residues. Here the CDR3 reads CASSVQPGLPTDTQYF. CDR3 sequence (DNA): TGTGCCAGCAGTGTACAACCGGGACTCCCCACAGATACGCAGTATTTT.

J is TRBJ1-2 and V is TRBV30; D may be TRBD1 (5 bases). This CDR3 is built from 15 residues. The germline V gene encodes CDR1 GTSNPN and CDR2 SVGIG (reference sequence). The ends were cut back, 1 base at V and 7 bases at J, with 19 bases in the middle. The CDR3 DNA reads as TGTGCCTGGAGTGAAGGGGCGGGAGTCGGGGCTGGCTACACCTTC. Translating it yields CAWSEGAGVGAGYTF.

The rearrangement links TRBV5-6 to TRBJ2-3; D is unclear. The germline V and J ends were trimmed by 6 bases and 5 bases, with 16 bases remaining between them. CDR3 length equals 14 residues. Germline-derived CDR1 and CDR2 are SGHDT and YYEEEE. In DNA, the CDR3 is TGTGCCAGCAACTATGGCAGCCCCGGAGATACGCAGTATTTT. It is translated as CASNYGSPGDTQYF.

The V call is TRBV27, the J call TRBJ2-4; a weak D match, TRBD1 (7 bases). The CDR3 consists of 19 residues. V shed 5 bases and J shed 8 bases, with 31 bases lying between them. Germline lookup yields CDR1 MNHEY and CDR2 SMNVEV (reference sequence). CDR3 sequence: CASSPNTLGTAGFFDIQYF. CDR3 nucleotide sequence: TGTGCCAGCAGTCCGAATACCTTAGGGACAGCGGGCTTTTTCGACATTCAGTACTTC.

This clone has a handful of counts. The genes are TRBV10-3 and TRBJ1-1; 7 nucleotides line up with TRBD1. The CDR3 runs 15 residues. Looked up from germline, CDR1 is ENHRY and CDR2 is SYGVKD. V lost 3 bases and J lost 1; bases outside the gene matches: 5. In nucleotides, the CDR3 is TGTGCCATCAGTGACATGGGACAGCAGAACACTGAAGCTTTCTTT. This sequence encodes CAISDMGQQNTEAFF.

The V call is TRBV5-1, the J call TRBJ2-7, with TRBD1 as a possible D gene (7 bases). The CDR3 is made up of 16 amino acids. The V gene's germline CDR1 is SGHRS and CDR2 YFSETQ. V was shortened by 5 bases and J by 6 bases, with 24 bases between the two germline ends. CDR3 DNA sequence: TGCGCCAGCAGGGGGGGACAGCTACTCGGATCTTCCGAGCAGTACTTC. Translation gives CASRGGQLLGSSEQYF.

The V gene is TRBV18, the J gene TRBJ1-6, with TRBD1 identical over 7 bases. Unmatched junction bases numbered 13, after V lost 2 bases and J lost 0 bases. There are 20 residues in the CDR3. Germline V gives CDR1 KGHSH, CDR2 LQKENI. Here the CDR3 DNA reads TGTGCCAGCTCACCATACCAACTCGGACAGGACATCTCCTATAATTCACCCCTCCACTTT. This gives the protein CASSPYQLGQDISYNSPLHF.

This clone came up a few times. The chain joins TRBV27 to TRBJ1-1; 9 bases line up with TRBD1. CDR1 and CDR2 (germline): MNHEY, SMNVEV (reference sequence). V lost 8 bases to trimming and J lost 0 bases; unmatched junction nucleotides: 1. This CDR3 contains 13 residues. Here the CDR3 DNA reads TGTGCCAGCGGGACAGGGATGAACACTGAAGCTTTCTTT. It encodes CASGTGMNTEAFF.

The J gene is TRBJ2-7, the V gene TRBV5-6; D unclear. Germline V CDR1 and CDR2: SGHDT, YYEEEE. CDR3 length equals 14 residues. The V end lost 0 bases, the J end lost 0 bases, and 7 bases lay between the germline ends. The DNA of the CDR3 is TGTGCCAGCAGCTTGGTCCAGGTCTCCTACGAGCAGTACTTC. Its translation: CASSLVQVSYEQYF.

The CDR3 loop reads CASSLSRSTGQGHEQYF. Written as DNA, the CDR3 is TGTGCCAGCAGTTTATCGAGGTCCACGGGACAGGGGCACGAGCAGTACTTC. The rearrangement joins TRBV27 to TRBJ2-7; the match to TRBD1 covers 10 bases. The junction had 10 bases not matched to a gene; V was cut back by 0 bases and J by 5 bases. Germline V lookup: CDR1 MNHEY, CDR2 SMNVEV (reference sequence). This CDR3 spans 17 amino acids.

V and J are TRBV6-1 and TRBJ1-4; possible D gene TRBD1, 5 bases. Germline V gene sequence: CDR1 MNHNS, CDR2 SASEGT. Trimming removed 0 bases at V and 7 bases at J, with 15 bases between. The CDR3 length is 16 residues. CDR3 nucleotide sequence: TGTGCCAGCAGTGAAGCGGGTAGGAGGAGGGGTGAAAAACTGTTTTTT. Translation: CASSEAGRRRGEKLFF.

This sequence joins TRBV7-2 and TRBJ2-2; perhaps TRBD1 as D (6 bases). Trimming left V 1 base short and J 0 bases short, with 9 bases between. Germline CDR1 reads SGHTA; CDR2 reads FQGNSA. The CDR3 runs 16 residues. The CDR3 region has the DNA TGTGCCAGCAGCTTAGTACAGGGCGCGAACACCGGGGAGCTGTTTTTT. It specifies CASSLVQGANTGELFF.

V usage is TRBV5-4 and J usage is TRBJ1-2; unclear D gene. Germline CDR1 reads SGHNT; CDR2 reads YYREEE (reference sequence). CDR3 length: 13 residues. V dropped 0 bases and J dropped 7 bases, with 10 bases sitting between them. CDR3 residues: CASSLGSGVGYTF. In DNA, the CDR3 is TGTGCCAGCAGCTTGGGTTCAGGCGTTGGCTACACCTTC.